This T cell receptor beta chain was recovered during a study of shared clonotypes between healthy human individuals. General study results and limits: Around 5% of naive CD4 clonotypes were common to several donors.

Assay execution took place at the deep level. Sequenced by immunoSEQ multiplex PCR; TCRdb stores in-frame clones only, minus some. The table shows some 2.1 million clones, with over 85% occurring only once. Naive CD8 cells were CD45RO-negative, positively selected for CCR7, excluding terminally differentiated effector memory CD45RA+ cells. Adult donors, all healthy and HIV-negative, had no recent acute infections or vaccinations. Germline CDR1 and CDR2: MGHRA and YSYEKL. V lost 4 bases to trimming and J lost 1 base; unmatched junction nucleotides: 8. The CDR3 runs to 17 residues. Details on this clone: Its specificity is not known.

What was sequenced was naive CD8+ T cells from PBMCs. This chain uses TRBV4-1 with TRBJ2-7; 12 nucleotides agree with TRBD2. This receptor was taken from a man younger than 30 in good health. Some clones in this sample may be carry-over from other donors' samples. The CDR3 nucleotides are TGCGCCAGCAGCCTTAGACTAGCGGGAGATGGGTCCTACGAGCAGTACTTC. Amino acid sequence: CASSLRLAGDGSYEQYF.